A single sample is the source of the 7 T cell receptor beta chains below, sequenced in a study of blood T cell repertoires in COVID-19. Sequencing used immunoSEQ multiplex PCR; TCRdb keeps in-frame clones, though not all of them. In the table there are roughly 250,000 clones, approximately 85% of which are singletons. Sequenced material: peripheral blood. These receptor sequences come from a human donor with COVID-19, enrolled during active disease. The donor label of this sample is uncertain.

This clone was seen once. The rearrangement uses TRBV19 and TRBJ2-3, with 9 bases fitting TRBD1. The CDR3 covers 15 residues. The J segment lost 4 bases and the V segment lost 8 bases, leaving 10 bases of the junction unmatched. Germline CDR1 and CDR2: LNHDA and SQIVND (reference sequence). This CDR3 is CASSFGTGLSDTQYF. CDR3 bases: TGTGCCAGTTCCTTTGGGACAGGGTTGTCAGATACGCAGTATTTT.

This clone was seen only a few times. V and J are TRBV9 and TRBJ2-1, with D tentatively TRBD1 (5 bases). CDR1 and CDR2 (germline): SGDLS, YYNGEE. V lost 0 bases to trimming and J lost 7 bases, with 17 bases between them. There are 16 residues in the CDR3. The CDR3 here is CASSVGRTIRGNEQFF. In DNA, the CDR3 is TGTGCCAGCAGCGTAGGGCGGACCATAAGGGGTAATGAGCAGTTCTTC. Based on the CDR3 plus reference TRBV9 and TRBJ2-1, the full variable domain is DSGVTQTPKHLITATGQRVTLRCSPRSGDLSVYWYQQSLDQGLQFLIQYYNGEERAKGNILERFSAQQFPDLHSELNLSSLELGDSALYFCASSVGRTIRGNEQFFGPGTRLTVL.

The genes are TRBV6-1 and TRBJ2-3, with D tentatively TRBD2 (5 bases). From germline, CDR1 is MNHNS and CDR2 SASEGT. The V and J ends lost 2 bases and 4 bases respectively, with 10 bases between them. This CDR3 contains 14 residues. The CDR3 loop is CASSEQGSSDTQYF. The CDR3 nucleotides read TGTGCCAGCAGTGAACAAGGGAGTTCAGATACGCAGTATTTT.

The V call is TRBV11-3, the J call TRBJ2-1; 7 nucleotides match TRBD2. Germline assignment: CDR1 SGHNT and CDR2 YENEEA. J lost 1 base, V lost 3 bases, and 3 bases had no gene match. This CDR3 is 15 amino acids long. The CDR3 here is CASSFRLASYNEQFF. DNA for the CDR3: TGTGCCAGCAGCTTTCGACTAGCTTCCTACAATGAGCAGTTCTTC. Together with reference TRBV11-3 and TRBJ2-1, the CDR3 gives the full variable domain: EAGVVQSPRYKIIEKKQPVAFWCNPISGHNTLYWYLQNLGQGPELLIRYENEEAVDDSQLPKDRFSAERLKGVDSTLKIQPAELGDSAVYLCASSFRLASYNEQFFGPGTRLTVL.

The rearrangement joins TRBV7-2 to TRBJ1-3; no clear D gene. The CDR3 covers 16 residues. CDR1 is SGHTA, CDR2 FQGNSA, per germline. Trimming stripped 5 bases from V and 0 bases from J, with 14 bases between. The CDR3, as DNA: TGTGCCAGCAGCCTGACTCTCCGGGACTCTGGAAACACCATATATTTT. This encodes CASSLTLRDSGNTIYF.

V is TRBV18 and J is TRBJ1-2; 7 bases agree with TRBD1. This CDR3 is 16 amino acids long. Germline V gives CDR1 KGHSH, CDR2 LQKENI. V lost 1 base, J lost 6 bases, and 11 bases stayed unmatched. CDR3 residues: CASSPLLTGLEDGYTF. CDR3 bases: TGTGCCAGCTCACCACTCCTGACAGGGTTAGAGGATGGCTACACCTTC.

The chain links TRBV3-1 (or the pseudogene TRBV3-2) to TRBJ1-6; D is uncertain. The ends were cut back, 6 bases at V and 2 bases at J, with 2 bases in the middle. This CDR3 has 12 residues. CDR1 is LGHDT, CDR2 YNNKEL, per germline (reference sequence). The CDR3, as DNA: TGTGCCAGCAGTACCTATAATTCACCCCTCCACTTT. It codes for CASSTYNSPLHF.